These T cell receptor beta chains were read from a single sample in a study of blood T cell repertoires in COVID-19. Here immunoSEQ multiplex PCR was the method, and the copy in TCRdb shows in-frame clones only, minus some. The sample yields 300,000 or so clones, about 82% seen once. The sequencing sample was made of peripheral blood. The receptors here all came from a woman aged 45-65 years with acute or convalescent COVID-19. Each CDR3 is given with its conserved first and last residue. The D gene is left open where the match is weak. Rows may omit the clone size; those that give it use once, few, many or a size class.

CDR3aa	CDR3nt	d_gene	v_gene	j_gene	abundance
CASGLTRTGSTDTQYF	TGTGCTAGTGGTTTGACCCGGACAGGGAGCACAGATACGCAGTATTTT	TRBD1	TRBV12-5	TRBJ2-3	-
CASSITPGGYGYTF	TGTGCCAGTAGTATAACTCCCGGAGGGTATGGCTACACCTTC	-	TRBV19	TRBJ1-2	-
CASMSSGRTDTQYF	TGTGCCAGCATGTCTAGCGGACGCACAGATACGCAGTATTTT	TRBD2	TRBV2	TRBJ2-3	-
CASSTDRAEAFF	TGTGCCAGCTCAACAGACAGGGCTGAAGCTTTCTTT	TRBD1	TRBV18	TRBJ1-1	-
CASSLAQTGDTIYF	TGCGCCAGCAGCTTGGCACAGACCGGCGACACCATATATTTT	-	TRBV5-1	TRBJ1-3	few
CASSLGIAGGNEQYF	TGTGCCAGCAGTTTAGGGATAGCGGGAGGTAACGAGCAGTACTTC	TRBD2	TRBV28	TRBJ2-7	-
CASTPIGDLKWYEQYF	TGTGCCAGCACCCCCATTGGAGACCTGAAGTGGTACGAGCAGTACTTC	-	TRBV27	TRBJ2-7	-
CASSFQRSEAFF	TGTGCCAGCAGCTTTCAGAGGTCGGAAGCTTTCTTT	-	TRBV5-6	TRBJ1-1	once
CASSFSAGSSYNEQFF	TGTGCCAGCAGCTTCTCCGCGGGGAGCTCCTACAATGAGCAGTTCTTC	-	TRBV7-3	TRBJ2-1	-
CASKRYYADTQYF	TGTGCCAGCAAAAGATACTACGCAGATACGCAGTATTTT	-	TRBV2	TRBJ2-3	-
CSVTDREQFF	TGCAGCGTTACCGACAGGGAGCAGTTCTTC	-	TRBV29-1	TRBJ2-1	-
CASSVGTGGGETQYF	TGTGCCAGCAGCGTAGGGACAGGGGGCGGAGAGACCCAGTACTTC	TRBD1	TRBV9	TRBJ2-5	-
CASSQGLAGVSSNEQFF	TGTGCCAGCAGCCAAGGACTAGCGGGAGTATCCAGCAATGAGCAGTTCTTC	TRBD2	TRBV7-3	TRBJ2-1	-
CASSLGGYYGYTF	TGTGCCAGTAGTCTGGGGGGATACTATGGCTACACCTTC	-	TRBV19	TRBJ1-2	-
CASSLSTGDTGELFF	TGCGCCAGCAGTCTTTCGACAGGGGACACCGGGGAGCTGTTTTTT	TRBD1	TRBV5-1	TRBJ2-2	-
CASSQDSGTSGSYEQYF	TGTGCCAGCAGCCAAGATTCCGGGACTAGCGGGAGCTACGAGCAGTACTTC	TRBD2	TRBV4-2	TRBJ2-7	-
CATGTGGGTDTQYF	TGTGCCACCGGGACAGGAGGAGGCACAGATACGCAGTATTTT	TRBD1	TRBV24-1	TRBJ2-3	-
CASSLWHTGELFF	TGTGCCAGCAGTTTATGGCACACCGGGGAGCTGTTTTTT	-	TRBV6-5	TRBJ2-2	-
CASSTGQGSSPVF	TGTGCCAGCAGCACCGGACAGGGGTCCTCCCCTGTCTTT	TRBD1	TRBV4-2	TRBJ1-1	-
CASSYPDRLRLFF	TGTGCCAGCAGTTACCCCGACAGGCTGCGGCTGTTTTTT	-	TRBV6-2/TRBV6-3	TRBJ1-4	-
CASSPPVTDYEQYF	TGTGCCAGCAGCCCGCCGGTGACAGATTACGAGCAGTACTTC	-	TRBV21-1	TRBJ2-7	-
CASSSDRVRGYTF	TGTGCCAGCAGTTCCGACAGAGTTCGTGGCTACACCTTC	-	TRBV12-3/TRBV12-4	TRBJ1-2	-
CASTEGTDYGYTF	TGTGCCAGCACCGAGGGGACTGACTATGGCTACACCTTC	-	TRBV2	TRBJ1-2	-
CATGTSRQETQYF	TGTGCCACCGGGACTAGTCGCCAAGAGACCCAGTACTTC	TRBD2	TRBV12-3/TRBV12-4	TRBJ2-5	-
CAIKGQGPLSGANVLTF	TGTGCCATCAAAGGACAGGGGCCCCTCTCTGGGGCCAACGTCCTGACTTTC	TRBD1	TRBV10-3	TRBJ2-6	-
CASTQIQGAGEQYF	TGCGCCAGCACCCAAATTCAGGGGGCGGGGGAGCAGTACTTC	TRBD1	TRBV5-1	TRBJ2-7	-
CAWSVLYGRAGEQFF	TGTGCCTGGAGTGTACTCTACGGGAGGGCCGGAGAGCAGTTCTTC	TRBD2	TRBV30	TRBJ2-1	once
CASMVTGSSEAFF	TGTGCCAGCATGGTAACAGGGAGTAGTGAAGCTTTCTTT	-	TRBV25-1	TRBJ1-1	-
CASTHRRLAGGNPSDEQFF	TGTGCCAGCACCCACCGCCGACTGGCGGGAGGGAACCCTTCCGATGAGCAGTTCTTC	TRBD2	TRBV7-9	TRBJ2-1	-
CASSRGTSGSYEQYF	TGTGCCAGCAGTCGGGGGACTAGCGGGAGTTACGAGCAGTACTTC	TRBD2	TRBV6-2/TRBV6-3	TRBJ2-7	-
CASSVEGAVYNEQFF	TGTGCCAGCAGCGTCGAGGGAGCCGTATACAATGAGCAGTTCTTC	-	TRBV9	TRBJ2-1	-
CASSIRGPNPKFF	TGTGCCAGTAGTATTAGGGGGCCCAACCCCAAGTTCTTC	TRBD1	TRBV19	TRBJ2-1	-
CASSSVTNSYEQYF	TGCGCCAGCAGCTCAGTGACAAACTCCTACGAGCAGTACTTC	-	TRBV5-1	TRBJ2-7	-
CASSLASRLAGYSDTQYF	TGTGCCAGCAGCTTAGCATCTAGACTAGCGGGATATTCAGATACGCAGTATTTT	TRBD2	TRBV7-6	TRBJ2-3	-
CASSEDRGATEAFF	TGTGCCAGCAGTGAGGACAGGGGGGCCACTGAAGCTTTCTTT	TRBD1	TRBV6-1	TRBJ1-1	-
CASSFRTSGRGYQETQYF	TGTGCCAGCAGTTTCCGGACTAGCGGGAGGGGGTACCAAGAGACCCAGTACTTC	TRBD2	TRBV28	TRBJ2-5	-
CASSRSGRAPGELFF	TGTGCCAGCAGCCGAAGCGGGAGGGCCCCCGGGGAGCTGTTTTTT	TRBD2	TRBV3-1/TRBV3-2	TRBJ2-2	-
CASSTPPRYTEAFF	TGTGCCAGTAGTACCCCTCCCAGGTATACTGAAGCTTTCTTT	-	TRBV19	TRBJ1-1	-
CASSLGTDYGYTF	TGTGCCAGCAGTTTAGGGACAGACTATGGCTACACCTTC	TRBD1	TRBV27	TRBJ1-2	-
CASSISQGFNSPLHF	TGTGCCAGTAGTATATCCCAGGGCTTTAATTCACCCCTCCACTTT	-	TRBV19	TRBJ1-6	-
CASSLWETGTGNTIYF	TGTGCCAGCAGCTTATGGGAGACTGGAACTGGAAACACCATATATTTT	-	TRBV7-9	TRBJ1-3	-
CASSSRTSGRFTDTQYF	TGCGCCAGCAGCTCCCGGACTAGCGGGAGGTTCACAGATACGCAGTATTTT	TRBD2	TRBV5-1	TRBJ2-3	-
CASSGQGLGANVLTF	TGTGCCAGCAGCGGACAGGGTCTCGGGGCCAACGTCCTGACTTTC	TRBD1	TRBV11-3	TRBJ2-6	-
CASSPQGARETQYF	TGTGCCAGCTCCCCACAGGGGGCACGAGAGACCCAGTACTTC	TRBD1	TRBV18	TRBJ2-5	-
CASSLYGPSGRLSYNEQFF	TGTGCCAGCAGTTTATATGGTCCCAGCGGGAGGCTCTCCTACAATGAGCAGTTCTTC	TRBD2	TRBV27	TRBJ2-1	-
CAFIAGAGELFF	TGTGCCTTCATAGCGGGAGCCGGGGAGCTGTTTTTT	TRBD2	TRBV30	TRBJ2-2	-
CASSLAAGNAGNTIYF	TGTGCCAGCAGCTTAGCTGCGGGTAACGCTGGAAACACCATATATTTT	-	TRBV7-2	TRBJ1-3	-
CAGQGPSSTDTQYF	TGTGCCGGACAGGGGCCTTCTAGCACAGATACGCAGTATTTT	TRBD1	TRBV30	TRBJ2-3	-
CASRPGTANQPQHF	TGTGCCAGCAGGCCAGGGACAGCCAATCAGCCCCAGCATTTT	TRBD1	TRBV27	TRBJ1-5	-
CASSLRGGNEQYF	TGCGCCAGCAGCCTCCGGGGGGGTAACGAGCAGTACTTC	TRBD2	TRBV4-3	TRBJ2-7	-
CASSSSISLVMNTEAFF	-	-	TRBV28	TRBJ1-1	-